This T cell receptor (beta chain) stems from a study of T cells in Graves' hyperthyroidism and ophthalmopathy. Uncontrolled infections, other autoimmune diseases, pregnancy or lactation led to exclusion of patients. The PBMCs were taken from approximately 9 ml of fresh peripheral blood. Concerning this clonotype itself: Its antigen is not known.

Researchers took RNA transcripts and amplified the TCR beta CDR3 regions from them. When the TCR CDR3 underwent first-round RT-PCR, the HTBI primer set was used. TCRdb redid the calling of the multiplex PCR reads with MiXCR, one entry per CDR3 protein. Among some 510,000 distinct CDR3 sequences listed, 20% were seen once. Points from the study as a whole: Most expanded thyroid clonotypes above 0.001 also appeared in blood.

This CDR3 has 16 residues. CDR1 and CDR2 (germline): MNHEY, SMNVEV (reference sequence). Trimming took 5 bases from V and 3 from J, leaving 14 bases between them. The clonotype originates from a man aged 18 to 30 with Graves' hyperthyroidism. The chain links TRBV27 to TRBJ1-6; D gene uncertain. What was sequenced was blood. DNA for the CDR3: TGTGCCAGCAGTGCCCTAATAACCATCTATAATTCACCCCTCCACTTT. Translating gives CASSALITIYNSPLHF.